This TCR beta chain was obtained from a study of T cell clonotyping in hematopoietic cell transplantation (dated by TCRdb to 2020 to 2023). Broadly, across the study: A total of 110 to 150 blood samples were gathered in the study from roughly 37 consecutive transplant recipients along with their related donors. Recruitment of patients ran from September 2015 to early 2017, and follow-up continued until late 2020 or until death.

General conclusions and limits of the study: Inverse Simpson Index values from donors and from recipients before transplant predicted broader TCR repertoire diversity after transplant. Overlap with donor repertoires was found for only a small fraction of recipient repertoires, with over 97% found to appear de novo at the given depth. A decrease in recipient TCR diversity was observed after transplant, and a progressive increase in pathologically expanded clonotypes was seen from day 30 to day 180. The sample size was limited, and because cells were not sorted, the contributions of CD4 and CD8 repertoires could not be separated.

The CDR3 runs 16 residues from the cysteine to the phenylalanine. Solely the CDR3 DNA is kept, with 48 bases framed from the first base. The germline V end is reduced by 0 bases and the J end by 0 bases; junction bases left unmatched: 2. CDR1 and CDR2, looked up from the germline V gene, are SGDLS and YYNGEE. Blood samples for TCR beta sequencing were given by related transplant donors. Nuclei Lysis Solution was used to extract genomic DNA from fresh or cryopreserved unfractionated peripheral blood mononuclear cells. This clone came up a few times. What antigen it recognizes has not been identified. Base qualities are not provided; no much larger clone lies one nucleotide away. With the immunoSEQ assay, which is a bias-controlled multiplex PCR relying on V- and J-specific primers, TCR beta CDR3 regions were amplified from genomic DNA. In a second PCR step, a proprietary barcode and Illumina adapter sequences were attached to the CDR3 amplicons. CDR3 libraries were sequenced on an Illumina MiSeq instrument. Per the authors' processing: Export and quality control were handled in immunoSEQ Analyzer 3.0, while downstream analyses relied on R Bioconductor and Immunarch. Repertoire metrics were calculated using only productive rearrangements within the normalized downsampled data set. Clonotypes larger than 5 templates in the normalized cohort were defined as pathologically expanded. The Inverse Simpson Index served as the measure of repertoire diversity. To capture all clonotypes, CMV-specificity analyses were performed on the non-normalized data set. Imported from immuneACCESS, the table was reduced by TCRdb to in-frame sequences with V and J called. These copies leave out some clones; in studies compared against another copy, an unresolved V gene accounts for under half, and the cause of the remainder is not known. Clone size and the V and J calls come from that table; the DNA yielded D and trimming. The sample table lists fewer than 30,000 clones, approximately 95% of them with a count of one. Roughly 1.4% of the sample is held by the ten biggest clonotypes.

This sequence originates from a man in his fifties in good health. Some clones in this sample may be carry-over from other donors' samples. The chain is assembled from TRBV9 and TRBJ2-7, with 11 middle bases fitting TRBD1. Sequencing input: peripheral blood mononuclear cells. The DNA is TGTGCCAGCAGCGTAGAGGGGACAGGGGGCTCCTACGAGCAGTACTTC. This codes for CASSVEGTGGSYEQYF.